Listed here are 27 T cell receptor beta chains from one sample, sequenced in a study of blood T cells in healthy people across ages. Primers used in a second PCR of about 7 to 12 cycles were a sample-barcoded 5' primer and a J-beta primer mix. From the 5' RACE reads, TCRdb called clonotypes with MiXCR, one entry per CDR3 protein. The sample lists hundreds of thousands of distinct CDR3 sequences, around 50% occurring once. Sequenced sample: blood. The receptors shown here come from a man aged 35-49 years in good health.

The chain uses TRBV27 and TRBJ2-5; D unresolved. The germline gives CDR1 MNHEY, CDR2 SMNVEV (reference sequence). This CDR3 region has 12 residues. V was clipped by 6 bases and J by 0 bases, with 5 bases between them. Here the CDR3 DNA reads TGTGCCAGCAGCAATTACCAAGAGACCCAGTACTTC. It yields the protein CASSNYQETQYF.

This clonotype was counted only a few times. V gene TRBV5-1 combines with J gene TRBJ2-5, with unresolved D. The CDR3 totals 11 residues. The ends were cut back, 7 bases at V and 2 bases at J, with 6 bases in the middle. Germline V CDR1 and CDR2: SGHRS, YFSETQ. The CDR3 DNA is TGCGCCAGCGAGTTTCAAGAGACCCAGTACTTC. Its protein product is CASEFQETQYF. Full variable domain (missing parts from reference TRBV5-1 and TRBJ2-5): KAGVTQTPRYLIKTRGQQVTLSCSPISGHRSVSWYQQTPGQGLQFLFEYFSETQRNKGNFPGRFSGRQFSNSRSEMNVSTLELGDSALYLCASEFQETQYFGPGTRLLVL.

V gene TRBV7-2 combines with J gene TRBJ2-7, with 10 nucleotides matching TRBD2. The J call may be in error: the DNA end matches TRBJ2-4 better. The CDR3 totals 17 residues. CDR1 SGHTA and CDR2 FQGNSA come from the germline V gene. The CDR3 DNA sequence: TGTGCCAGCAGCCTAGGCGGACTAGCGGCCATCAAAAACATTCAGTACTTC. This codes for CASSLGGLAAIKNIQYF.

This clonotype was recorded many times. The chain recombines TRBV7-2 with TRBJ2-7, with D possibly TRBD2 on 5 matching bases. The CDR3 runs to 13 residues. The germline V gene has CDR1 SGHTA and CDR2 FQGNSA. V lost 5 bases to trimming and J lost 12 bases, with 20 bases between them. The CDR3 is CASSVSGGGRGYF. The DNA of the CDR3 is TGTGCCAGCAGCGTATCGGGCGGAGGCCGGGGGTACTTC.

The CDR3 region has the DNA TGTGCCAGCAGCATCGGGACAGGGGGCGTCTACGAGCAGTACTTC. Its translation is CASSIGTGGVYEQYF. This chain uses TRBV9 with TRBJ2-7, with TRBD1 matching over 12 bases. The germline gives CDR1 SGDLS, CDR2 YYNGEE. CDR3 length: 15 residues. The J segment lost 3 bases and the V segment lost 4 bases, leaving 5 bases of the junction unmatched.

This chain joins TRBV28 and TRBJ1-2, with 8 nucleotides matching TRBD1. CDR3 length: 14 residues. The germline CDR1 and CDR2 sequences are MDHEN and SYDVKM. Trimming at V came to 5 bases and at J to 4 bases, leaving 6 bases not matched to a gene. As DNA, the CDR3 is TGTGCCAGCAGTCCAGGGGGCTGGGGCTATGGCTACACCTTC. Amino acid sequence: CASSPGGWGYGYTF.

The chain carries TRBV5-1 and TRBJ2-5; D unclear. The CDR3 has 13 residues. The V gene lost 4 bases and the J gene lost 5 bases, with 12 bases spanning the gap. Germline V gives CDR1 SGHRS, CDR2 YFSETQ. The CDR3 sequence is CASSVGALETQYF. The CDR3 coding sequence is TGCGCCAGCAGCGTAGGAGCGTTGGAGACCCAGTACTTC.

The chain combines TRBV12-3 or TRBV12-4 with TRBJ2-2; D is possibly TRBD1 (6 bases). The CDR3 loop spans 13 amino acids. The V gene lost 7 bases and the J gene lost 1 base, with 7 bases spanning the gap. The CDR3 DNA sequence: TGTGCCAGCATGGGACAGAACACCGGGGAGCTGTTTTTT. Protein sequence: CASMGQNTGELFF.

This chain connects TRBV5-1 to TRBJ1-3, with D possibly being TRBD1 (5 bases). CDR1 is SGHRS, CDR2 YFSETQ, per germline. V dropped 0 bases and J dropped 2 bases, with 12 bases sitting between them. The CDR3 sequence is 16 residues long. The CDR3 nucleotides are TGCGCCAGCAGCTTGGATGGAGCAGGGACTGGAAACACCATATATTTT. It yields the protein CASSLDGAGTGNTIYF.

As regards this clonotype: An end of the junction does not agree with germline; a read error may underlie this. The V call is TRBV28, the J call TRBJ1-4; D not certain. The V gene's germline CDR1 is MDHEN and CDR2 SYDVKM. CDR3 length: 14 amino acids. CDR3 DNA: TGTGCCAGCAGTTTATGGGGAACTAATAAAAAACTGTTTTTT. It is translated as CASSLWGTNKKLFF.

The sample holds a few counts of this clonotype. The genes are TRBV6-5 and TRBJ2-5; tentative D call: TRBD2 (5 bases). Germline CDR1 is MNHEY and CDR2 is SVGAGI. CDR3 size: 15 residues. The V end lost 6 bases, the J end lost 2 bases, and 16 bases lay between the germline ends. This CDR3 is CASSQHMAGQETQYF. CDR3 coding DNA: TGTGCCAGCAGCCAACACATGGCGGGTCAAGAGACCCAGTACTTC.

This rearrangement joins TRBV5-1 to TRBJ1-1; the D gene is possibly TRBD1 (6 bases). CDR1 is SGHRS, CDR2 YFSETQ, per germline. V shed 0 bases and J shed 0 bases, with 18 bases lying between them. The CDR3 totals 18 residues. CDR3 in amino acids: CASSLAVGGNFMNTEAFF. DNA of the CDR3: TGCGCCAGCAGCTTGGCCGTAGGGGGAAACTTCATGAACACTGAAGCTTTCTTT.

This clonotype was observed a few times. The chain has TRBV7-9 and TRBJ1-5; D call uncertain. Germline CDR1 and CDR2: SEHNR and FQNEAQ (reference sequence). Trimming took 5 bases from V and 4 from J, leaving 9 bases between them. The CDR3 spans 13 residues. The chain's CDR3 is CASSASRNQPQHF. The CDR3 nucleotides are TGTGCCAGCAGCGCCAGCAGAAATCAGCCCCAGCATTTT.

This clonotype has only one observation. The CDR3: CASSPRQGVNEKLFF. CDR3 nucleotide sequence: TGTGCCAGCAGCCCACGACAGGGGGTGAATGAAAAACTGTTTTTT. The chain links TRBV7-2 to TRBJ1-4, with 9 nucleotides matching TRBD1. Germline values: CDR1 SGHTA, CDR2 FQGNSA. The CDR3 sequence is 15 residues long. After removal of 5 bases from V and 5 bases from J, the junction contained 6 bases not matched to a gene. Looking up the rest from reference TRBV7-2 and TRBJ1-4 gives the full variable domain: GAGVSQSPSNKVTEKGKDVELRCDPISGHTALYWYRQSLGQGLEFLIYFQGNSAPDKSGLPSDRFSAERTGGSVSTLTIQRTQQEDSAVYLCASSPRQGVNEKLFFGSGTQLSVL.

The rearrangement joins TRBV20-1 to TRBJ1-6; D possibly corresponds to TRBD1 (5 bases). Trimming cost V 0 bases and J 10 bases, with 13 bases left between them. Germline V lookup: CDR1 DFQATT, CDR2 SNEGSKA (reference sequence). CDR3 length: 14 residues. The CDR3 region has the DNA TGCAGTGCTAGAGAGGCAGGGATAAACTCACCCCTCCACTTT. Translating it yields CSAREAGINSPLHF.

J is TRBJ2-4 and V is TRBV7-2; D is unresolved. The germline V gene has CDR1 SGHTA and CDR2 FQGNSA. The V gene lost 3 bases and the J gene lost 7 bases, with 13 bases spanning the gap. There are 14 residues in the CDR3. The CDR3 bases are TGTGCCAGCAGCTTCGCCGTAAAAGCCAACATTCAGTACTTC. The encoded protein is CASSFAVKANIQYF.

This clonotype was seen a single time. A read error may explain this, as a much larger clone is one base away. The CDR3 nucleotides are TGTGCCAGCAGCCAACTAGTCAGGGTCTTCGGTGAGCAGTTCTTC. It is translated as CASSQLVRVFGEQFF. This chain links TRBV28 with TRBJ2-1, with D tentatively TRBD1 or TRBD2 (5 bases each). Deletions cut 6 bases from V and 9 bases from J, with 21 bases between. Per the germline V gene, CDR1 is MDHEN and CDR2 is SYDVKM. The CDR3 length is 15 residues.

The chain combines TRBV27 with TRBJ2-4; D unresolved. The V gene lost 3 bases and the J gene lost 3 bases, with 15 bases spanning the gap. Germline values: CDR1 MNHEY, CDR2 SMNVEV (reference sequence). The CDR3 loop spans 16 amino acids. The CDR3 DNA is TGTGCCAGCAGTTTTTTACCAACGAACAGCAAAAACATTCAGTACTTC. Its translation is CASSFLPTNSKNIQYF.

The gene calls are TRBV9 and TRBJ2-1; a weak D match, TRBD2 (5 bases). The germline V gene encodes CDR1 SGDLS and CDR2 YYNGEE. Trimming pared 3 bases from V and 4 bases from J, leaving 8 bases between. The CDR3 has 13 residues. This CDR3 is CASSESGYNEQFF. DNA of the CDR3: TGTGCCAGCAGCGAGAGCGGTTACAATGAGCAGTTCTTC.

The CDR3 sequence: CASSFDSPGELFF. CDR3 DNA: TGTGCCAGCAGCTTCGATAGTCCCGGGGAGCTGTTTTTT. V gene TRBV7-2 combines with J gene TRBJ2-2; D not resolved. V shed 3 bases and J shed 6 bases, with 8 bases lying between them. The CDR3 runs to 13 residues. CDR1 and CDR2 (germline): SGHTA, FQGNSA.

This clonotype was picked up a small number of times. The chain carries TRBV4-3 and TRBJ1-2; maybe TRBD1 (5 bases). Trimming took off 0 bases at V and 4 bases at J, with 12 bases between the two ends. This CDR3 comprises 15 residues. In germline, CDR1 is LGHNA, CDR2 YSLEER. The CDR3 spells CASSQDSGGGYGYTF. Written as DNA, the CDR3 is TGCGCCAGCAGCCAAGATTCCGGCGGGGGCTATGGCTACACCTTC.

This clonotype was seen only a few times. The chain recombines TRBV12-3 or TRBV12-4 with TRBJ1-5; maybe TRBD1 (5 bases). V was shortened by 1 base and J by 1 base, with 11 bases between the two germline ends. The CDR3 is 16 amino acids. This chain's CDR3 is CASSLVAGRSNQPQHF. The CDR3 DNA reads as TGTGCCAGCAGTTTAGTGGCAGGGCGAAGCAATCAGCCCCAGCATTTT.

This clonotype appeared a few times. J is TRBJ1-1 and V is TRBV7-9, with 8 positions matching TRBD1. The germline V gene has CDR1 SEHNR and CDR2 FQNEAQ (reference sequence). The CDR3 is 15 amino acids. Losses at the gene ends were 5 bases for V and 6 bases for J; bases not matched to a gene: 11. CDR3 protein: CASSLVGQGAPEAFF. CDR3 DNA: TGTGCCAGCAGCCTCGTTGGGCAGGGGGCCCCTGAAGCTTTCTTT.

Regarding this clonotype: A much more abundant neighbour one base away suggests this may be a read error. Here the CDR3 DNA reads TGTGCCAGCAGTGTACTTTTTGGAGAGACCCAGTACTTC. Amino acids: CASSVLFGETQYF. The gene calls are TRBV27 and TRBJ2-5; D not resolved. CDR3 length: 13 amino acids. The V end lost 5 bases, the J end lost 4 bases, and 11 bases lay between the germline ends. In germline, CDR1 is MNHEY, CDR2 SMNVEV (reference sequence).

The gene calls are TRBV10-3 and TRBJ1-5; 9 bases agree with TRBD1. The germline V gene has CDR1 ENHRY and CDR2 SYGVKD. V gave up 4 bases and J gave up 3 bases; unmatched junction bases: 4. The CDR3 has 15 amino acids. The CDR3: CAISGGQGFNQPQHF. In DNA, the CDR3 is TGTGCCATCAGTGGGGGACAGGGATTCAATCAGCCCCAGCATTTT.

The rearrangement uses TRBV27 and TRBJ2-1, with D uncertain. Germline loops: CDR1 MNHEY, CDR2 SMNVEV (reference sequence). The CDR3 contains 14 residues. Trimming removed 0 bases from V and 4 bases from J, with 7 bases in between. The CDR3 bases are TGTGCCAGCAGTTTATCCCCCCCATACAATGAGCAGTTCTTC. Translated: CASSLSPPYNEQFF.

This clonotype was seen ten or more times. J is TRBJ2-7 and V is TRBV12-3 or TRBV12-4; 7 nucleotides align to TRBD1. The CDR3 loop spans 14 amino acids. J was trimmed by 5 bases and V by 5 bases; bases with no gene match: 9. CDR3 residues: CASSLGQLRDEQYF. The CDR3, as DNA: TGTGCCAGCAGTCTGGGACAGCTCCGCGACGAGCAGTACTTC.